This T cell receptor beta chain was profiled in a study of cytomegalovirus exposure and HLA in healthy donors. Study-level findings and limits: In a later analysis, TCR association rates varied by HLA locus: DRB1 most, HLA-C fewest. Cytomegalovirus association was listed for about 160 TCR beta chains. Rarity held for most TCR sequences, but there were some public TCRs that occurred in many donors. Sequencing likely produced, as an artifact, a cluster of highly shared sequence variants.

In germline, CDR1 is SGHRS, CDR2 YFSETQ. The CDR3 extends over 16 amino acids. Trimming pared 5 bases from V and 7 bases from J, leaving 22 bases between. Primers included in the PCR were 60 Vbeta and 13 Jbeta primers. Clones were read by immunoSEQ multiplex PCR, and TCRdb kept only the in-frame ones, dropping some. This table holds 60,000 to 75,000 clones, 78% found once. Worth noting for this clone: The antigen is not known.

V is TRBV5-1 and J is TRBJ2-1; D possibly corresponds to TRBD2 (6 bases). The sequencing input was PBMCs. This receptor was obtained from a man younger than 35 in good health and CMV-seropositive. In DNA form, the CDR3 reads TGCGCCAGCAGTCTTACCCCCGGGGGAAGCGCAAATGAGCAGTTCTTC. Protein product: CASSLTPGGSANEQFF.